Listed below are T cell receptor beta chains from one sample, sequenced in a study of shared clonotypes between healthy human individuals. Here immunoSEQ multiplex PCR was the method, and the copy in TCRdb shows in-frame clones only, minus some. The sample shows about 2 million clones, roughly 95% of them seen only once. Material: naive CD4+ T cells sorted from blood. These receptors were taken from a man between 18 and 35 years old in good health. The CDR3 runs from the conserved cysteine through the conserved F or W. A D gene is named only where the DNA matches it firmly.

>TRBJ1-5|TRBD1|TRBV2|16
CASRRQGAVRNQPQHF
>TRBJ2-7|TRBD2|TRBV4-2|18
CASSRESPGLAGGLEQYF
>TRBJ1-5|NA|TRBV10-2|13
CASGSGRVQPQHF
>TRBJ2-7|NA|TRBV10-3|16
CAISVLEGSYSYEQYF
>TRBJ1-1|NA|TRBV9|15
CASSPEAAGITEAFF
>TRBJ2-7|TRBD2|TRBV11-2|14
CASSPTSGTYEQYF
>TRBJ2-2|NA|TRBV10-3|13
CAISKDSSGELFF
>TRBJ1-5|TRBD1|TRBV10-3|17
CAISETGGASSNQPQHF
>TRBJ2-3|TRBD2|TRBV5-1|17
CASSRGEQSRGTDTQYF
>TRBJ1-2|NA|TRBV2|14
CASSPGTSNYGYTF
>TRBJ2-7|TRBD2|TRBV9|14
CASSPGLAVQRQYF
>TRBJ2-7|NA|TRBV9|15
CASSVDGPASYEQYF
>TRBJ1-1|NA|TRBV10-2|14
CASTPAGSYAEAFF
>TRBJ1-1|TRBD1|TRBV5-1|14
CASSPQGAYTEAFF
>TRBJ1-5|NA|TRBV5-1|13
CASSSGPDQPQHF
>TRBJ1-1|NA|TRBV5-8|14
CASSPRSRGTEAFF
>TRBJ2-7|TRBD2|TRBV4-1|15
CASSQGLAGLNEQYF
>TRBJ1-1|NA|TRBV28|13
CASSSTVNTEAFF
>TRBJ2-1|TRBD2|TRBV27|14
CASSVAGGPNEQFF
>TRBJ1-2|NA|TRBV29-1|11
CSVVSNYGYTF
>TRBJ1-1|TRBD1|TRBV18|16
CASSPPGGTMNTEAFF
>TRBJ2-6|TRBD1|TRBV19|19
CASSIRDRTGRSGANVLTF
>TRBJ2-7|NA|TRBV5-4|14
CASSFGGADYEQYF
>TRBJ2-1|NA|TRBV18|13
CASSPPSYNEQFF
>TRBJ2-2|NA|TRBV4-3|16
CASSQDRAARTGELFF
>TRBJ2-2|TRBD1|TRBV2|15
CASSGRGRFTGELFF
>TRBJ1-2|TRBD1|TRBV2|17
CASSEVGGQVSNYGYTF
>TRBJ1-1|NA|TRBV27|13
CASSLRGNTEAFF
>TRBJ2-3|NA|TRBV6-5|15
CASRPGSVSTDTQYF
>TRBJ2-7|TRBD2|TRBV7-2|15
CASSLYRGETYEQYF
>TRBJ2-3|NA|TRBV7-2|16
CASTPRPVGFADTQYF
>TRBJ2-5|NA|TRBV10-3|11
CAISDGETQYF
>TRBJ2-5|NA|TRBV4-3|13
CASSRSRGETQYF
>NA|TRBD2|TRBV18|14
CASSPGLAAGELFF
>TRBJ1-6|TRBD1|TRBV10-3|15
CAIGQGFSYNSPLHF
>TRBJ2-7|TRBD1|TRBV5-1|12
CASGTGNYEQYF
>TRBJ2-1|NA|TRBV2|14
CASMFPLSYNEQFF
>TRBJ2-7|NA|TRBV6-6|12
CASSYLEYEQYF
>TRBJ1-5|NA|TRBV29-1|14
CSVAGPQSNQPQHF
>TRBJ1-2|NA|TRBV7-2|15
CASSVLQGHGYGYTF
>TRBJ1-1|TRBD1|TRBV6-5|13
CASSRGTATEAFF
>TRBJ1-1|NA|TRBV5-4|14
CASSLGGGDTEAFF
>TRBJ2-1|TRBD2|TRBV7-9|14
CASGGTALAGEQFF
>TRBJ1-3|NA|TRBV6-1|13
CASSAVSGNTIYF
>TRBJ2-7|NA|TRBV15|14
CATSRDGQSYEQYF